What follows are 14 T cell receptor beta chains derived from one specimen sequenced in a study of blood T cell repertoires in COVID-19. Assay: immunoSEQ multiplex PCR; the TCRdb copy retains only in-frame clones and omits some. The data contain 110,000 or so clones, approximately 87% of them seen just once; the ten biggest clones take up about 8%. The sequencing input was peripheral blood. The receptors derive from an older man who had recovered from COVID-19.

The J gene is TRBJ1-3, the V gene TRBV5-5; the D is unclear. V was pared by 1 base and J by 2 bases, with 10 bases between. Germline CDR1 and CDR2: SGHKS and YYEKEE (reference sequence). The CDR3 is 15 residues long. CDR3 sequence reads: CASSLWEKPGNTIYF. CDR3 nucleotide sequence: TGTGCCAGCAGCTTGTGGGAGAAACCTGGAAACACCATATATTTT.

The chain is built from TRBV5-1 and TRBJ1-4; weak D call: TRBD1 (5 bases). The ends were cut back, 4 bases at V and 8 bases at J, with 12 bases in the middle. The germline gives CDR1 SGHRS, CDR2 YFSETQ. The length of the CDR3 is 13 residues. In nucleotides, the CDR3 is TGCGCCAGCAGCAAGAACGGGGGGGAAAAACTGTTTTTT. Translation: CASSKNGGEKLFF.

As for this clone: At one boundary the junction diverges from the germline segment, which might be a read error. V gene TRBV9 combines with J gene TRBJ1-5; D not resolved. The V gene's germline CDR1 is SGDLS and CDR2 YYNGEE. The CDR3 runs to 13 residues. DNA of the CDR3: TGTGCCAGCAGCGTGGGTAGCCATCAGCCCCAGCATTTT. It codes for CASSVGSHQPQHF.

The V and J genes are TRBV4-1 and TRBJ2-7; no firm D call. V shed 4 bases and J shed 2 bases, with 21 bases lying between them. Looked up from germline, CDR1 is MGHRA and CDR2 is YSYEKL. The CDR3 contains 17 residues. CDR3 coding DNA: TGCGCCAGCAGCCGAGGCGTTAAAGGCCCACGCGCCTACGAGCAGTACTTC. It specifies CASSRGVKGPRAYEQYF.

This rearrangement joins TRBV28 to TRBJ2-1; 7 positions agree with TRBD1. The junction had 16 bases not matched to a gene; V was cut back by 5 bases and J by 6 bases. The CDR3 sequence is 17 residues long. Germline CDR1 and CDR2: MDHEN and SYDVKM. The CDR3 loop is CASSLPRGGGVSNEQFF. DNA for the CDR3: TGTGCCAGCAGTCTCCCAAGAGGGGGCGGTGTGTCCAATGAGCAGTTCTTC.

The rearrangement links TRBV7-9 to TRBJ1-4; D perhaps matches TRBD1 (6 bases). Trimming cost V 5 bases and J 3 bases, with 13 bases left between them. Germline V gene data show CDR1 as SEHNR and CDR2 as FQNEAQ (reference sequence). This CDR3 comprises 15 residues. CDR3 sequence (DNA): TGTGCCAGCAGCGAGCGGACAGTCTCTAATGAAAAACTGTTTTTT. It yields the protein CASSERTVSNEKLFF.

The rearrangement links TRBV7-9 to TRBJ2-7; D not resolved. The CDR3 is made up of 14 amino acids. V dropped 1 base and J dropped 1 base, with 8 bases sitting between them. Germline CDR1 reads SEHNR; CDR2 reads FQNEAQ (reference sequence). CDR3 amino acids: CASSLGAGSYEQYF. The DNA of the CDR3 is TGTGCCAGCAGCTTAGGTGCAGGTTCCTACGAGCAGTACTTC.

This clone was detected only once. The chain joins TRBV4-2 to TRBJ2-3; 9 nucleotides line up with TRBD2. V was pared by 0 bases and J by 8 bases, with 12 bases of the junction left unmatched. CDR3 length equals 17 residues. Germline CDR1 and CDR2: LGHNA and YNFKEQ. CDR3 sequence: CASSQDFAGGPLGTQYF. CDR3 coding DNA: TGTGCCAGCAGCCAAGATTTCGCGGGGGGGCCTTTGGGTACGCAGTATTTT.

Comments on this clone: This same CDR3 is encoded by further DNA sequences in the sample. CDR3 sequence: CASSLMGAPGQPQHF. Written as DNA, the CDR3 is TGCGCCAGCAGCCTGATGGGGGCACCGGGGCAGCCCCAGCATTTT. The chain is built from TRBV5-1 and TRBJ1-5, with D possibly TRBD1 on 6 matching bases. The CDR3 is made up of 15 amino acids. V was shortened by 4 bases and J by 7 bases, with 18 bases between the two germline ends. The germline V gene encodes CDR1 SGHRS and CDR2 YFSETQ. The whole variable domain, remainder taken from reference TRBV5-1 and TRBJ1-5, is KAGVTQTPRYLIKTRGQQVTLSCSPISGHRSVSWYQQTPGQGLQFLFEYFSETQRNKGNFPGRFSGRQFSNSRSEMNVSTLELGDSALYLCASSLMGAPGQPQHFGDGTRLSIL.

V gene TRBV5-1 combines with J gene TRBJ2-3, with D possibly being TRBD2 (6 bases). CDR1 and CDR2 (germline): SGHRS, YFSETQ. Trimming pared 2 bases from V and 3 bases from J, leaving 16 bases between. The CDR3 sequence is 16 residues long. The CDR3: CASSFSFGGRTDTQYF. As DNA, the CDR3 is TGCGCCAGCAGCTTTAGTTTCGGGGGAAGAACAGATACGCAGTATTTT. Combining the CDR3 with reference TRBV5-1 and TRBJ2-3 gives the whole variable domain KAGVTQTPRYLIKTRGQQVTLSCSPISGHRSVSWYQQTPGQGLQFLFEYFSETQRNKGNFPGRFSGRQFSNSRSEMNVSTLELGDSALYLCASSFSFGGRTDTQYFGPGTRLTVL.

This chain links TRBV15 with TRBJ2-1; 8 bases are a match to TRBD2. Germline CDR1 and CDR2: LNHNV and YYDKDF (reference sequence). This CDR3 has 14 residues. V lost 0 bases to trimming and J lost 6 bases; unmatched junction nucleotides: 1. The CDR3 bases are TGTGCCACCAGCAGAGAAGGACTAGCCAATGAGCAGTTCTTC. This translates into CATSREGLANEQFF.

In this sample, this clone turned up once. The chain employs TRBV4-1 and TRBJ2-7, with 9 bases fitting TRBD2. V shed 1 base, J shed 5 bases, and the junction held 6 bases outside the gene matches. This CDR3 is built from 15 residues. Germline V lookup: CDR1 MGHRA, CDR2 YSYEKL. The CDR3 reads CASSQVTSGGDEQYF. The CDR3 region has the DNA TGCGCCAGCAGCCAAGTGACTAGCGGAGGGGACGAGCAGTACTTC.

The chain recombines TRBV19 with TRBJ2-1, with D possibly matching TRBD1 (6 bases). Germline CDR1 LNHDA, CDR2 SQIVND (reference sequence). The CDR3 covers 15 residues. V lost 3 bases, J lost 4 bases, and 13 bases lay in between. This CDR3 is CASSIFQGSYNEQFF. CDR3 nucleotides: TGTGCCAGTAGTATTTTTCAGGGGTCGTACAATGAGCAGTTCTTC.

The V and J genes are TRBV3-1 (or the pseudogene TRBV3-2) and TRBJ2-7; TRBD2 aligns across 7 bases. The germline gives CDR1 LGHDT, CDR2 YNNKEL (reference sequence). V gave up 0 bases and J gave up 2 bases; unmatched junction bases: 4. The CDR3 runs to 15 residues. The CDR3 loop is CASSQESRGAYEQYF. CDR3 in DNA: TGTGCCAGCAGCCAAGAAAGTCGGGGGGCCTACGAGCAGTACTTC.